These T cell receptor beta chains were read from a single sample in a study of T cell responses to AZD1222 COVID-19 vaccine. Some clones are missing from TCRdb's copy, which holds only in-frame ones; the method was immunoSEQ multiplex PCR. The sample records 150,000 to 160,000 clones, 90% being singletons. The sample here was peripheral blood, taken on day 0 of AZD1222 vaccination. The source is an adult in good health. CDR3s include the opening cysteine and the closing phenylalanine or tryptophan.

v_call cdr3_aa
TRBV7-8 CASSLVPGDYGYTF
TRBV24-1 CATNGTGGNQPQHF
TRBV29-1 CSATGDAGNTIYF
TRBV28 CASSWGGEAFF
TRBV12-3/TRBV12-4 CASSHVGNTEAFF
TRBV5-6 CASSPSFSSNQPQHF
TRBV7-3 CASSEQGNTEAFF
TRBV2 CASSVADYGYTF
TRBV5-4 CASRLAGGYNEQFF
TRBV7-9 CASGGQGNTEAFF
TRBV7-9 CASSFIRGEDEKLFF
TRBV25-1 CASSKGNTEAFF
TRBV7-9 CASSITGGNEQFF
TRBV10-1 CASSETRGKSSYEQYF
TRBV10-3 CAISESALEKRSNQPQHF
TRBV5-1 CASNYNPAQDEQFF
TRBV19 CASSIVGTQNTEAFF